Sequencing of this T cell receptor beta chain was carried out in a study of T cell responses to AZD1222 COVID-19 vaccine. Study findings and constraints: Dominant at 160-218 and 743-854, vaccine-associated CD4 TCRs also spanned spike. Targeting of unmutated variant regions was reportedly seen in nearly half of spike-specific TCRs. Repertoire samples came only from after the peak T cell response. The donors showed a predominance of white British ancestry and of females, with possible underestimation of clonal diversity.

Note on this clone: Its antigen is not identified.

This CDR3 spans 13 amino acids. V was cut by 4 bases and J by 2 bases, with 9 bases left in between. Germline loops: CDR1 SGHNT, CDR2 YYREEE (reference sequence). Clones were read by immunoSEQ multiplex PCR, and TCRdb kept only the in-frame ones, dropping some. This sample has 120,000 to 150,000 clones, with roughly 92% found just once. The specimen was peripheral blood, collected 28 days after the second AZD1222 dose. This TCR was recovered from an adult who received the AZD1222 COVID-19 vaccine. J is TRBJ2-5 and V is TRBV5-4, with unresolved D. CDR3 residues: CASSQQTQETQYF. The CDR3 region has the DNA TGTGCCAGCAGCCAGCAAACTCAAGAGACCCAGTACTTC.